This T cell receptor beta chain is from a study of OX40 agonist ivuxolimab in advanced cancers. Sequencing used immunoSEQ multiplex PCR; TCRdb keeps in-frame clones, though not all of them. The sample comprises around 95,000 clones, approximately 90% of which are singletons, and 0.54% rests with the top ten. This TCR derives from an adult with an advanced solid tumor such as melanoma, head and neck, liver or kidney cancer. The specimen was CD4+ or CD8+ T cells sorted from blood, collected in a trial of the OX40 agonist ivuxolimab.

DNA of the CDR3: TGTGCCAGCAGCTACGGTAGTAGCGGTGAAAAACTGTTTTTT. Amino acid sequence: CASSYGSSGEKLFF. The chain joins TRBV5-6 to TRBJ1-4, with unresolved D. The CDR3 runs to 14 residues. Per the germline V gene, CDR1 is SGHDT and CDR2 is YYEEEE. V lost 3 bases, J lost 7 bases, and 13 bases lay in between.